This TCR beta chain is from a study of CD8+ T cells in alopecia areata (dated by TCRdb to the late 2010s). About the investigation overall: Treated patients were enrolled in an open-label pilot trial of oral tofacitinib, 5 to 10 mg twice daily, for moderate-to-severe alopecia areata. Biopsies were taken from tofacitinib-treated patients at baseline and at 4 and 24 weeks of treatment, and a later scalp biopsy was taken in several of the tofacitinib-treated patients. Scalp tissue and sorted CD4+ and CD8+ peripheral blood T cells from patchy and totalis/universalis alopecia areata patients and from healthy controls were covered by human TCRbeta sequencing. To study T cell clonal expansion in alopecia areata, the researchers applied high-throughput TCRbeta sequencing to both the C3H/HeJ mouse model and human patients. RNA came from the PAXgene miRNA kit for fixed scalp, the miRNeasy kit for PBMCs, and the RNeasy kit for mouse skin. Scalp clonality was compared among normal scalp (n=4), patchy alopecia areata scalp (n=8), and alopecia totalis/universalis scalp (n=8). For the treated patients, the SALT score, which quantifies what percentage of scalp surface area is affected, served as the measure of disease severity. Patients stayed on tofacitinib for 6 to 18 months and then had 6 months of follow-up off drug so that delayed response and recurrence could be assessed. TCRbeta CDR3 regions were amplified by immunoSEQ multiplex PCR with 35 Vbeta forward and 13 Jbeta reverse primers.

This clone was seen just once. Which antigen it targets is not known. Within one base of it there is no much larger clone, and no base qualities were kept. What this sample's time point label stands for: more than three weeks on oral tofacitinib. Taken with the paper, the label for treatment or condition translates to: oral pan-JAK inhibitor, 5-10 mg twice daily. Lesional scalp punch biopsies and peripheral blood were obtained from alopecia areata patients. After PBMCs were isolated by density centrifugation and stained for CD3, CD4 and CD8, a FACSAria was used to sort CD4+ and CD8+ T cells. V is cut by 1 base and J by 0 bases, and the space between the germline ends is 13 bases. CDR1 is given as SQVTM and CDR2 as ANQGSEA, both from the germline V gene. The CDR3 spans 15 residues, from the cysteine through the phenylalanine. The kept DNA is CDR3 alone, 45 bases in frame from the first base. Libraries were prepared through the immunoSEQ multiplex PCR assay. For TCR sequencing, RNA was extracted from every sample and reverse transcribed into cDNA to serve as template. SuperScript III was used for first-strand cDNA synthesis, primed with a 2:1 mix of oligo-dT and random hexamers. Amplification bias was assessed with a synthetic immune receptor repertoire, and residual bias was removed computationally. Per the authors' processing: Raw reads were preprocessed to remove errors, and CDR3 was defined by IMGT conventions from the conserved cysteine to phenylalanine. Clonality was computed as 1 minus the Shannon entropy, with the entropy normalized by log2 of the number of productive unique TCRs. Scalp TCRbeta sequences were cross-referenced with sorted blood CD4 and CD8 repertoires so that the CD4 or CD8 identity of scalp clones could be inferred. Held by TCRdb, this immuneACCESS table contains in-frame sequences only and omits some clones. Under half of the omission traces to an unresolved V gene where checked; the cause of the rest is unknown. The V and J calls and clone size are taken from that table; D and trimming were inferred from the DNA. A total of some 110,000 clones appear in this sample, roughly 63% of them only once. In total, the top ten clones hold nearly 30% of the sample.

Overall study outcomes, separate from this receptor: With tofacitinib, both scalp clonality and the number of expanded CD8+ clones among the top 100 scalp clones went down significantly. Many expanded lesional clones were found to persist in scalp and blood during tofacitinib treatment, and relapse after treatment cessation may be partly explained by this persistence. Scalp TCR repertoire analysis is complicated because resident alphabeta T cells in normal human skin are also sequenced, whereas mouse skin is dominated by gammadelta T cells. The treated cohort was small, with a single nonresponder, so links between baseline CD8+ expansion and response need larger studies. Shared TCR sequences between patients were less evident than in mice, which may be partly attributable to HLA diversity in the patient population. Higher clonality and more expanded CD8+ clones were observed in lesional scalp than in normal scalp, particularly in alopecia totalis/universalis, a finding suggestive of antigenic drive.

The chain employs TRBV29-1 and TRBJ2-7; a tentative D call is TRBD1 (5 bases match). This TCR derives from a human donor with alopecia areata. Sequences were derived from CD8+ T cells sorted from blood, sampled at week 4, from a patient treated with tofacitinib. The nucleotide sequence is given as TGCAGCGTTGAAGTATCAGGGTGGAGCTCCTACGAGCAGTACTTC. The resulting protein is CSVEVSGWSSYEQYF.